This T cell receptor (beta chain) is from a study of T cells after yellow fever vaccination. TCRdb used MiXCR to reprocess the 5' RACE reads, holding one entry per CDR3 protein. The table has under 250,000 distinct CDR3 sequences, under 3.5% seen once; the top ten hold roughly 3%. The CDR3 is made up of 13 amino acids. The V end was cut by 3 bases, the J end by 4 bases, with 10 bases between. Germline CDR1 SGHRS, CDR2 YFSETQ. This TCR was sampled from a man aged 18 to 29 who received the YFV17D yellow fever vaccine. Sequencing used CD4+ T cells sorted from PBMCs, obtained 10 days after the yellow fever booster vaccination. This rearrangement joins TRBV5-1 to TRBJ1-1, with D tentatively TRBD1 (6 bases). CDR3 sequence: CASSSDRSTEAFF. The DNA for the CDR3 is TGCGCCAGCAGCTCCGACAGGTCCACTGAAGCTTTCTTT.